Shown below are 6 T cell receptor beta chains from a single sample sequenced in a study of CD8 T cells in Susac syndrome. Reverse transcription used about 0.5 to 1 ug RNA and random hexamers. TCRdb fed the immunoSEQ multiplex PCR reads into MiXCR, producing one record per CDR3 protein. The data show 300,000 to 350,000 distinct CDR3 sequences, 92% seen once. Material: CD4+ T cells from PBMCs. These receptors were obtained from a human donor with multiple sclerosis.

The CDR3 sequence is CASSSLLQLGEQYF. As DNA, the CDR3 is TGTGCCAGCAGCTCTCTCCTACAACTCGGGGAGCAGTACTTC. This sequence joins TRBV6-2 or TRBV6-3 and TRBJ2-7; D gene unclear. Germline V gene sequence: CDR1 MNHEY, CDR2 SVGEGT. The V and J ends lost 6 bases and 7 bases respectively, with 19 bases between them. The CDR3 length is 14 residues.

This rearrangement joins TRBV2 to TRBJ2-2; 11 positions match TRBD2. With V trimmed by 6 bases and J by 2 bases, 2 bases remained unmatched. The CDR3 runs to 15 residues. Looked up from germline, CDR1 is SNHLY and CDR2 is FYNNEI. This CDR3 reads CASRGLAVNTGELFF. In nucleotides, the CDR3 is TGTGCCAGCAGGGGACTAGCGGTTAACACCGGGGAGCTGTTTTTT.

The chain has TRBV12-3 or TRBV12-4 and TRBJ2-1; TRBD1 matches 7 bases. V lost 3 bases and J lost 10; bases outside the gene matches: 9. The CDR3 covers 14 residues. This CDR3 reads CASSFPGRGGEQFF. Here the CDR3 DNA reads TGTGCCAGCAGTTTCCCGGGGCGAGGGGGCGAGCAGTTCTTC.

The chain has TRBV5-1 and TRBJ1-2, with D maybe TRBD1 (5 bases). Germline CDR1 is SGHRS and CDR2 is YFSETQ. The CDR3 consists of 15 residues. The V and J ends lost 2 bases and 4 bases respectively, with 15 bases between them. The CDR3 bases are TGCGCCAGCAGCTTCGACAGCCAGGGATTCTATGGCTACACCTTC. Translated, it gives CASSFDSQGFYGYTF.

The chain is built from TRBV4-1 and TRBJ1-3; D is unresolved. Germline loops: CDR1 MGHRA, CDR2 YSYEKL. The length of the CDR3 is 14 residues. The ends were cut back, 4 bases at V and 4 bases at J, with 11 bases in the middle. CDR3 sequence reads: CASSRPTQGNTIYF. CDR3 nucleotide sequence: TGCGCCAGCAGCCGCCCCACACAGGGAAACACCATATATTTT.

This chain uses TRBV5-1 with TRBJ1-2, with 8 bases lining up with TRBD1. J was trimmed by 2 bases and V by 5 bases; bases with no gene match: 8. The germline V gene has CDR1 SGHRS and CDR2 YFSETQ. The CDR3 contains 15 residues. The DNA for the CDR3 is TGCGCCAGCAGTCAGACAGGGGAGGTAAACTATGGCTACACCTTC. Amino acid sequence: CASSQTGEVNYGYTF.